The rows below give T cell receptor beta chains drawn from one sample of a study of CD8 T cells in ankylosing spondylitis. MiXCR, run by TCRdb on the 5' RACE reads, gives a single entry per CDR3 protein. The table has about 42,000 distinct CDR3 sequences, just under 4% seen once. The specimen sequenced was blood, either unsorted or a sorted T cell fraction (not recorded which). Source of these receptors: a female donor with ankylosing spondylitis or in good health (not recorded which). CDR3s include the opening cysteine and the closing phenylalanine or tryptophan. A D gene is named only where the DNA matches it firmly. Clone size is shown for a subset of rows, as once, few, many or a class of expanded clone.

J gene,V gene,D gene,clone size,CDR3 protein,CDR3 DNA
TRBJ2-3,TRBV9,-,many,CASSVGISTDTQYF,TGTGCCAGCAGCGTAGGGATTAGCACAGATACGCAGTATTTT
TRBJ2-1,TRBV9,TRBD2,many,CASSLTGTSNEQFF,TGTGCCAGCAGCCTCACCGGGACTAGCAATGAGCAGTTCTTC
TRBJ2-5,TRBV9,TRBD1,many,CASSGDPGQVGTQYF,TGTGCCAGCAGCGGGGATCCGGGACAGGTCGGGACCCAGTACTTC
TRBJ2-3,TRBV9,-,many,CASSVDWGRSTDTQYF,TGTGCCAGCAGCGTAGACTGGGGAAGGTCCACAGATACGCAGTATTTT
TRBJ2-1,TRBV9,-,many,CASSVEGQNNEQFF,TGTGCCAGCAGCGTAGAAGGACAGAACAATGAGCAGTTCTTC
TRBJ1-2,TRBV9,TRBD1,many,CASSVEGTGWNGYTF,TGTGCCAGCAGCGTAGAAGGGACAGGGTGGAATGGCTACACCTTC
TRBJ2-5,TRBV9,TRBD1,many,CASSPRGQGQGETQYF,TGTGCCAGCAGCCCCAGGGGGCAGGGGCAGGGGGAGACCCAGTACTTC
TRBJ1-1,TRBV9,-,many,CASSAGPWGTEAFF,TGTGCCAGCAGCGCCGGGCCGTGGGGCACTGAAGCTTTCTTT
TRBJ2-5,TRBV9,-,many,CASSTRGGASETQYF,TGTGCCAGCAGCACGAGAGGTGGGGCCTCGGAGACCCAGTACTTC
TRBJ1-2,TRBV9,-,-,CASSVDIPDGNYGYTF,TGTGCCAGCAGCGTAGATATCCCTGACGGAAACTATGGCTACACCTTC
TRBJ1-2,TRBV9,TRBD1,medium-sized,CASSAAGTANYGYTF,TGTGCCAGCAGCGCAGCCGGGACAGCTAACTATGGCTACACCTTC
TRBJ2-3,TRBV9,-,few,CASSVTGWETDTQYF,TGTGCCAGCAGCGTAACGGGGTGGGAAACAGATACGCAGTATTTT
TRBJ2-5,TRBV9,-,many,CASSARPGETQYF,TGTGCCAGCAGCGCCCGCCCCGGGGAGACCCAGTACTTC
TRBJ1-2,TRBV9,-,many,CASSVADSSYGYTF,TGTGCCAGCAGCGTAGCCGACAGCTCTTATGGCTACACCTTC
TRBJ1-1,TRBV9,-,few,CASSAPGGTNTEAFF,TGTGCCAGCAGCGCACCCGGGGGCACGAACACTGAAGCTTTCTTT
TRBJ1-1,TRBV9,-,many,CASSRLGENTEAFF,TGTGCCAGCAGCCGCTTGGGGGAGAACACTGAAGCTTTCTTT
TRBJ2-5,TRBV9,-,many,CASSVEPSGNQETQYF,TGTGCCAGCAGCGTAGAACCGTCGGGGAACCAAGAGACCCAGTACTTC
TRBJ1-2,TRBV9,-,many,CASSQVNYGYTF,TGTGCCAGCAGCCAGGTTAACTATGGCTACACCTTC
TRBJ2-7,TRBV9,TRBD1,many,CASSVSGQGTEQYF,TGTGCCAGCAGCGTAAGTGGACAGGGAACCGAGCAGTACTTC
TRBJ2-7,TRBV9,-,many,CASSVEWGAYEQYF,TGTGCCAGCAGCGTGGAATGGGGAGCCTACGAGCAGTACTTC
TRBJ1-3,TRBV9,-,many,CASSALISGNTIYF,TGTGCCAGCAGCGCACTGATCTCTGGAAACACCATATATTTT
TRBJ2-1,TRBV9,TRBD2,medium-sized,CASSVALVGGIDNEQFF,TGTGCCAGCAGCGTAGCTCTGGTCGGGGGGATCGACAATGAGCAGTTCTTC
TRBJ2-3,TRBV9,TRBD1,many,CASSVSTGVTDTQYF,TGTGCCAGCAGCGTATCGACAGGGGTCACAGATACGCAGTATTTT
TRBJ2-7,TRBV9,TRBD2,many,CASSVHPSGWRGGSYEQYF,TGTGCCAGCAGCGTCCACCCCTCAGGGTGGCGGGGGGGGTCCTACGAGCAGTACTTC
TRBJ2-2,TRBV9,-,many,CASSPKGGTTPANTGELFF,TGTGCCAGCAGCCCCAAGGGGGGAACTACTCCCGCGAACACCGGGGAGCTGTTTTTT
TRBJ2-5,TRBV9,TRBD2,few,CASSQLAGGGETQYF,TGTGCCAGCAGCCAACTAGCGGGGGGTGGTGAGACCCAGTACTTC
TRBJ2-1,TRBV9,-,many,CASSVAPRSYNEQFF,TGTGCCAGCAGCGTAGCCCCCCGGTCCTACAATGAGCAGTTCTTC
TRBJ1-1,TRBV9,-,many,CASSPQPLNTEAFF,TGTGCCAGCAGCCCGCAGCCGCTGAACACTGAAGCTTTCTTT
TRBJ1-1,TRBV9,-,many,CASSLHSDTRGTEAFF,TGTGCCAGCAGCCTCCATTCTGACACTCGCGGGACTGAAGCTTTCTTT
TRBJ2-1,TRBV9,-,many,CASSVGSRRGTYNEQFF,TGTGCCAGCAGCGTAGGGAGTCGGAGGGGAACCTACAATGAGCAGTTCTTC
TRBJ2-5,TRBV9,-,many,CASSVAPIQETQYF,TGTGCCAGCAGCGTGGCCCCTATTCAAGAGACCCAGTACTTC
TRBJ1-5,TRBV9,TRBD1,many,CASSEQGGPQHF,TGTGCCAGCAGCGAGCAGGGGGGGCCCCAGCATTTT
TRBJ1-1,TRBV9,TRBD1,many,CASSASGQVDTEAFF,TGTGCCAGCAGCGCGAGCGGACAGGTGGACACTGAAGCTTTCTTT
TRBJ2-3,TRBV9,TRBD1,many,CASSMTLQGAGDTQYF,TGTGCCAGCAGCATGACCCTACAGGGGGCTGGAGATACGCAGTATTTT
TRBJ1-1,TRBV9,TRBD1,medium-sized,CASSGGGRGTEAFF,TGTGCCAGCAGCGGAGGGGGCAGGGGGACTGAAGCTTTCTTT
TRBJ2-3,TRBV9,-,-,CASSPGRGKDTQYF,TGTGCCAGCAGCCCAGGTCGGGGGAAAGATACGCAGTATTTT
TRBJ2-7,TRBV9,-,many,CASSASSTPAYEQYF,TGTGCCAGCAGCGCCTCTTCGACCCCGGCCTACGAGCAGTACTTC
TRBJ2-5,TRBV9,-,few,CASSVEPGPQETQYF,TGTGCCAGCAGCGTAGAGCCAGGACCCCAAGAGACCCAGTACTTC
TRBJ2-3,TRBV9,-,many,CASSVAIGDEDTQYF,TGTGCCAGCAGCGTGGCAATAGGGGATGAAGATACGCAGTATTTT
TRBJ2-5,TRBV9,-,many,CASSAGHNLGETQYF,TGTGCCAGCAGCGCGGGACATAACCTGGGGGAGACCCAGTACTTC
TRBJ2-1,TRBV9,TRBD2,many,CASSVGLAGGIKDNEQFF,TGTGCCAGCAGCGTAGGACTAGCGGGGGGGATTAAGGACAATGAGCAGTTCTTC
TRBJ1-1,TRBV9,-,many,CASSRGFTEAFF,TGTGCCAGCAGCCGCGGGTTCACTGAAGCTTTCTTT
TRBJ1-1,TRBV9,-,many,CASSVPPRVNTEAFF,TGTGCCAGCAGCGTGCCTCCCCGGGTTAACACTGAAGCTTTCTTT
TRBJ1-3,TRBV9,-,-,CASSAVGGSGGNTIYF,TGTGCCAGCAGCGCTGTCGGAGGGTCGGGGGGAAACACCATATATTTT
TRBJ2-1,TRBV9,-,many,CASSVNNEQFF,TGTGCCAGCAGCGTGAACAATGAGCAGTTCTTC
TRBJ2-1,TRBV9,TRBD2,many,CASSRGDSYNEQFF,TGTGCCAGCAGCCGGGGGGACTCCTACAATGAGCAGTTCTTC
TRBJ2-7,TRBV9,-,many,CASSVDVQGFGQYF,TGTGCCAGCAGCGTAGACGTACAGGGCTTCGGGCAGTACTTC
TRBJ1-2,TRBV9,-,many,CASSPTGRKYGYTF,TGTGCCAGCAGCCCAACGGGACGGAAGTATGGCTACACCTTC
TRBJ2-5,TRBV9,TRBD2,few,CASSVETSEYQETQYF,TGTGCCAGCAGCGTAGAGACTAGCGAATACCAAGAGACCCAGTACTTC